This TCR beta chain stems from a study of identical twins. Study outcomes and limitations: Its conclusions, products of cross-sectional statistical analysis, did not come from following the same donors. Excess sharing between twins was weaker in beta out-of-frame sequences. Out-of-frame alpha sequences shared by twins were enriched for low generation probability.

At least ten counts were recorded for this clonotype. Its specificity is not known. In TCRdb, the 5' RACE reads were re-called with MiXCR into one record per CDR3 protein. This repertoire shows about 890,000 distinct CDR3 sequences, about 12% found once; its top ten account for about 1.5%. The same sample was also studied in work on yellow fever vaccine responses in identical twins. That source reports: Reportedly, twins' vaccine T cell responses looked partly convergent and partly personalized.

Sequencing was performed on PBMCs. This sequence originates from a young woman in good health.

DNA for the CDR3: TGCGCCAGCAGCCTACATCGGGGGACCTACAATGAGCAGTTCTTC. It yields the protein CASSLHRGTYNEQFF. The chain is built from TRBV4-1 and TRBJ2-1; a possible D gene is TRBD2 (6 bases). V lost 4 bases to trimming and J lost 2 bases, with 12 bases between them. Per the germline V gene, CDR1 is MGHRA and CDR2 is YSYEKL. The CDR3 contains 15 residues.